This TCR beta chain derives from a study of T cell changes during pregnancy in multiple sclerosis. Only in-frame clones appear in the TCRdb table, and some are missing; sequencing was by immunoSEQ multiplex PCR. The table includes 70,000 to 95,000 clones, about 94% detected once. This CDR3 is 14 amino acids long. V was trimmed by 0 bases and J by 5 bases, leaving 11 bases between them. The germline gives CDR1 SGHRS, CDR2 YFSETQ. This sequence joins TRBV5-1 and TRBJ2-5; D is uncertain. This TCR came from a female donor with multiple sclerosis, enrolled in a pregnancy study. Here the sequenced sample was peripheral blood, taken in the third trimester of pregnancy. The CDR3 sequence: CASSLASRFETQYF. DNA for the CDR3: TGCGCCAGCAGCTTGGCAAGCAGGTTCGAGACCCAGTACTTC. The full variable domain, rest sourced from reference TRBV5-1 and TRBJ2-5, is KAGVTQTPRYLIKTRGQQVTLSCSPISGHRSVSWYQQTPGQGLQFLFEYFSETQRNKGNFPGRFSGRQFSNSRSEMNVSTLELGDSALYLCASSLASRFETQYFGPGTRLLVL.